Presented here are 23 T cell receptor beta chains from one specimen sequenced in a study of shared clonotypes between healthy human individuals. The naive CD8 subset, CD45RO-negative cells positively selected for CCR7, excluded terminally differentiated effector memory CD45RA+ cells. Sequencing used immunoSEQ multiplex PCR; TCRdb keeps in-frame clones, though not all of them. The table includes about 680,000 clones, about 91% detected once. Sequenced material: naive CD8+ T cells sorted from blood. These receptor sequences come from a man aged 30 to 39 in good health.

The V gene is TRBV9, the J gene TRBJ2-7; possibly TRBD2 for D (5 bases). The germline CDR1 and CDR2 sequences are SGDLS and YYNGEE. Trimming pared 3 bases from V and 5 bases from J, leaving 9 bases between. This CDR3 has 12 residues. The CDR3 loop is CASSGLGDEQYF. The CDR3 bases are TGTGCCAGCAGCGGCCTCGGGGACGAGCAGTACTTC.

The CDR3 is CASSLLLAGGRIDTQYF. In nucleotides, the CDR3 is TGTGCCAGCAGTTTATTACTAGCGGGAGGGCGTATAGATACGCAGTATTTT. The gene calls are TRBV27 and TRBJ2-3; TRBD2 aligns across 13 bases. Germline CDR1 is MNHEY and CDR2 is SMNVEV (reference sequence). The CDR3 extends over 17 amino acids. With 1 base clipped from V and 5 bases from J, the junction kept 6 bases outside the gene matches.

This chain uses TRBV25-1 with TRBJ2-7, with D perhaps matching TRBD2 (5 bases). The CDR3 totals 15 residues. Germline V gene sequence: CDR1 MGHDK, CDR2 SYGVNS. The V end lost 1 base, the J end lost 4 bases, and 14 bases lay between the germline ends. The CDR3 here is CASSELKEGAYEQYF. The DNA for the CDR3 is TGTGCCAGCAGTGAATTGAAAGAGGGAGCTTACGAGCAGTACTTC.

V and J are TRBV27 and TRBJ2-6; D may be TRBD2 (5 bases). Germline V gene sequence: CDR1 MNHEY, CDR2 SMNVEV (reference sequence). This CDR3 has 15 amino acids. The ends were cut back, 7 bases at V and 0 bases at J, with 10 bases in the middle. The CDR3 DNA reads TGTGCCAGCACAGTAGGGAGCTCTGGGGCCAACGTCCTGACTTTC. Its protein is CASTVGSSGANVLTF.

The genes are TRBV28 and TRBJ2-1, with 8 nucleotides matching TRBD2. This CDR3 comprises 13 residues. The V segment lost 7 bases and the J segment 10 bases; nucleotides outside the gene matches: 9. Germline values: CDR1 MDHEN, CDR2 SYDVKM. CDR3 DNA sequence: TGTGCCAGCACCAGAGGACTAGCCAACGAGCAGTTCTTC. Its protein product is CASTRGLANEQFF. Full variable domain (rest looked up from reference TRBV28 and TRBJ2-1): DVKVTQSSRYLVKRTGEKVFLECVQDMDHENMFWYRQDPGLGLRLIYFSYDVKMKEKGDIPEGYSVSREKKERFSLILESASTNQTSMYLCASTRGLANEQFFGPGTRLTVL.

The gene calls are TRBV19 and TRBJ1-4; 7 bases agree with TRBD1. The ends lost 6 bases at V and 0 bases at J; junction bases unmatched: 19. Germline V gives CDR1 LNHDA, CDR2 SQIVND (reference sequence). The length of the CDR3 is 20 residues. CDR3 in amino acids: CASSSTQGVLPYATNEKLFF. CDR3 DNA: TGTGCCAGTAGCAGTACTCAGGGGGTCCTTCCTTATGCAACTAATGAAAAACTGTTTTTT.

V usage is TRBV19 and J usage is TRBJ1-5; the match to TRBD1 covers 8 bases. V lost 0 bases to trimming and J lost 7 bases; unmatched junction nucleotides: 11. The germline V gene has CDR1 LNHDA and CDR2 SQIVND (reference sequence). The CDR3 spans 17 residues. CDR3 region: CASSIEETGVLGQPQHF. The CDR3 coding sequence is TGTGCCAGTAGTATAGAGGAGACAGGGGTTCTTGGGCAGCCCCAGCATTTT.

This clone appeared a few times. CDR3 bases: TGTGCCAGCAGCCAAGTAGTCAGCACCCAAGAGACCCAGTACTTC. This gives the protein CASSQVVSTQETQYF. J is TRBJ2-5 and V is TRBV14; D gene uncertain. This CDR3 is built from 15 residues. Germline assignment: CDR1 SGHDN and CDR2 FVKESK. Trimming left V 1 base short and J 1 base short, with 10 bases between.

V gene TRBV29-1 combines with J gene TRBJ1-1, with D tentatively TRBD1 (5 bases). Germline CDR1 and CDR2: SQVTM and ANQGSEA. Between the trimmed V and J ends, which lost 7 bases and 5 bases, there was a span of 14 bases. This CDR3 contains 12 residues. The CDR3 here is CSGTPEGTEAFF. CDR3 coding DNA: TGCAGCGGTACACCCGAGGGGACTGAAGCTTTCTTT.

The CDR3, as DNA: TGTGCCAGCAAACCCGGGACAGGGACTGAAGCTTTCTTT. This gives the protein CASKPGTGTEAFF. V and J are TRBV25-1 and TRBJ1-1, with 9 bases lining up with TRBD1. The ends lost 7 bases at V and 5 bases at J; junction bases unmatched: 5. Germline CDR1 reads MGHDK; CDR2 reads SYGVNS. The CDR3 is 13 residues long.

V gene TRBV29-1 combines with J gene TRBJ2-1, with 7 positions matching TRBD2. V was clipped by 3 bases and J by 6 bases; unmatched bases: 5. Germline V gene lookup returns CDR1 SQVTM and CDR2 ANQGSEA. This CDR3 contains 13 residues. The CDR3 nucleotides read TGCAGCGTTGACCTAAGCGGGACCAATGAGCAGTTCTTC. Translation gives CSVDLSGTNEQFF.

V and J are TRBV15 and TRBJ2-7; 9 bases map to TRBD2. Germline V gene lookup returns CDR1 LNHNV and CDR2 YYDKDF (reference sequence). The V and J ends lost 6 bases and 2 bases, in that order; junction bases with no gene match: 5. The CDR3 loop spans 14 amino acids. The DNA for the CDR3 is TGTGCCACCAGGCCTCTAGCGGGACCCTACGAGCAGTACTTC. Its protein is CATRPLAGPYEQYF.

The CDR3 nucleotides are TGTGCCAGCAGTTTATATGGGACAGGCTCCTACGAGCAGTACTTC. Translating gives CASSLYGTGSYEQYF. The V call is TRBV27, the J call TRBJ2-7; 8 bases are shared with TRBD1. CDR3 length equals 15 residues. Trimming at V came to 1 base and at J to 0 bases, leaving 2 bases not matched to a gene. Germline V gene sequence: CDR1 MNHEY, CDR2 SMNVEV (reference sequence).

This sequence joins TRBV18 and TRBJ1-1, with no clear D. The CDR3 is made up of 14 amino acids. Germline V gene sequence: CDR1 KGHSH, CDR2 LQKENI. V lost 0 bases and J lost 4, with 9 bases in between. In DNA, the CDR3 is TGTGCCAGCTCACCACCCCCGTTGAGCACTGAAGCTTTCTTT. Its protein product is CASSPPPLSTEAFF.

This chain uses TRBV2 with TRBJ1-2; D remains unclear. CDR3 length equals 12 residues. Germline CDR1 is SNHLY and CDR2 is FYNNEI. Trimming cost V 8 bases and J 1 base, with 8 bases left between them. CDR3 coding DNA: TGTGCCAGCGGGGTTTTTAACTATGGCTACACCTTC. Amino acids: CASGVFNYGYTF.

This rearrangement joins TRBV15 to TRBJ2-1, with 8 nucleotides matching TRBD1. Germline V gene lookup returns CDR1 LNHNV and CDR2 YYDKDF (reference sequence). The length of the CDR3 is 14 residues. V lost 1 base and J lost 6; bases outside the gene matches: 2. CDR3 region: CATSRADRGNEQFF. CDR3 in DNA: TGTGCCACCAGCAGAGCAGACAGGGGCAATGAGCAGTTCTTC.

The chain joins TRBV27 to TRBJ2-7, with D perhaps assigned TRBD1 or TRBD2 (5 bases each). This CDR3 has 15 residues. Germline-derived CDR1 and CDR2 are MNHEY and SMNVEV (reference sequence). With 5 bases removed from V and 0 bases from J, the gap between germline ends came to 14 bases. This chain's CDR3 is CASSPDWGISYEQYF. The CDR3 bases are TGTGCCAGCAGTCCAGACTGGGGGATCTCCTACGAGCAGTACTTC.

The rearrangement uses TRBV30 and TRBJ2-5, with TRBD1 matching over 10 bases. This CDR3 has 14 amino acids. The junction had 7 bases not matched to a gene; V was cut back by 4 bases and J by 5 bases. Germline V gene sequence: CDR1 GTSNPN, CDR2 SVGIG (reference sequence). CDR3 bases: TGTGCCTGGACCGCGGGACAGGGGTGGGAGACCCAGTACTTC. It is translated as CAWTAGQGWETQYF.

The CDR3 region has the DNA TGTGCCACCAGCAGAGTCGGGGGGATTCTATATACCGGGGAGCTGTTTTTT. This gives the protein CATSRVGGILYTGELFF. The gene calls are TRBV15 and TRBJ2-2, with TRBD2 identical over 7 bases. CDR3 length equals 17 residues. V lost 1 base to trimming and J lost 5 bases; unmatched junction nucleotides: 10. The germline CDR1 and CDR2 sequences are LNHNV and YYDKDF (reference sequence).

The chain joins TRBV2 to TRBJ2-3; D remains unclear. Germline CDR1 reads SNHLY; CDR2 reads FYNNEI. This CDR3 comprises 12 residues. The V gene lost 7 bases and the J gene lost 6 bases, with 11 bases spanning the gap. The CDR3 sequence is CASTRWMDTQYF. The CDR3 DNA reads as TGTGCCAGCACGAGGTGGATGGATACGCAGTATTTT.

The CDR3 here is CASSLRTGGDHYGYTF. In DNA form, the CDR3 reads TGTGCCAGCAGCTTACGAACAGGGGGCGACCACTATGGCTACACCTTC. The chain carries TRBV7-6 and TRBJ1-2; 9 bases match TRBD1. The CDR3 totals 16 residues. The V segment lost 2 bases and the J segment 3 bases; nucleotides outside the gene matches: 7. Germline CDR1 SGHVS, CDR2 FNYEAQ.

The gene calls are TRBV27 and TRBJ2-1; D possibly corresponds to TRBD1 (8 bases). Germline loops: CDR1 MNHEY, CDR2 SMNVEV (reference sequence). The germline V and J ends were trimmed by 5 bases and 3 bases, with 17 bases remaining between them. This CDR3 contains 16 residues. The CDR3 loop reads CASSIYRGGVYNEQFF. Here the CDR3 DNA reads TGTGCCAGCAGTATCTACAGGGGGGGCGTCTACAATGAGCAGTTCTTC.

The chain has TRBV18 and TRBJ2-1; 7 positions match TRBD2. The CDR3 contains 12 residues. Trimming removed 6 bases from V and 7 bases from J; junction bases left unmatched: 3. Germline CDR1 reads KGHSH; CDR2 reads LQKENI. CDR3 nucleotides: TGTGCCAGCTCTCTAGCGGCTAATGAGCAGTTCTTC. Its translation: CASSLAANEQFF.